The T cell receptor (beta chain) described here comes from a study of graft-versus-host responses after intestinal transplantation. Study overall: Recipients had transplants, and these were multivisceral, liver-intestinal, or isolated intestinal. The whole recipient group had anti-thymocyte globulin induction followed by tacrolimus and steroids for roughly three years.

As for this clone: Its target is not known.

Germline lookup yields CDR1 SQVTM and CDR2 ANQGSEA. This CDR3 has 12 residues. V was pared by 7 bases and J by 5 bases, with 3 bases of the junction left unmatched. Measured with immunoSEQ multiplex PCR; TCRdb has only the in-frame clones, and not every one. The sample includes over 85,000 clones, around 93% of them seen just once. The V call is TRBV29-1, the J call TRBJ2-7; 12 bases are a match to TRBD2. This receptor was taken from a human donor who received an intestinal transplant. The sequenced sample was unstimulated CD8+ T cells sorted from spleen or lymph node cells, obtained before intestinal transplant. The CDR3 loop is CSARLAGDEQYF. The CDR3 nucleotides are TGCAGCGCCCGACTAGCGGGAGACGAGCAGTACTTC.